This T cell receptor beta chain was found in a study of T cells after yellow fever vaccination. From the 5' RACE reads, TCRdb called clonotypes with MiXCR, one entry per CDR3 protein. Among 40,000 to 50,000 distinct CDR3 sequences, 5.5% to 8% were seen once, and the ten largest hold about 10%. Looked up from germline, CDR1 is SGDLS and CDR2 is YYNGEE. The CDR3 has 15 amino acids. V lost 0 bases, J lost 5 bases, and 7 bases stayed unmatched. This clonotype was seen many times. The source is a man aged 30 to 39 who received the YFV17D yellow fever vaccine. The chain has TRBV9 and TRBJ2-5; 7 bases align to TRBD1. The source material was PBMCs, either bulk or a sorted T-cell subset (CD4+, CD8+, memory, or dextramer-sorted; not recorded which), sampled 45 days after the yellow fever booster vaccination. CDR3 DNA: TGTGCCAGCAGCGTAGCTGGGACAGATGATGAGACCCAGTACTTC. Translated: CASSVAGTDDETQYF.